What follows are 7 T cell receptor beta chains derived from one specimen sequenced in a study of shared clonotypes between healthy human individuals. The method was immunoSEQ multiplex PCR; TCRdb's version includes in-frame clones alone and lacks a portion of them. The data contain 2 million or so clones, about 95% of them singletons. Positive CCR7 selection of CD45RO-negative cells yielded the naive CD8 cells, and terminally differentiated effector memory CD45RA+ cells were excluded. Sequenced input: naive CD8+ T cells sorted from blood. The source of these receptors is a man between 18 and 29 years old in good health.

The CDR3 DNA sequence: TGTGCCAGCAGTGATTTGACTAGCTCCTACAATGAGCAGTTCTTC. This encodes CASSDLTSSYNEQFF. The genes are TRBV6-1 and TRBJ2-1; D might be TRBD2 (6 bases). The germline V gene has CDR1 MNHNS and CDR2 SASEGT. V was cut by 3 bases and J by 0 bases, with 9 bases left in between. The CDR3 has 15 residues.

V is TRBV19 and J is TRBJ1-5; TRBD1 matches 8 bases. This CDR3 contains 15 residues. Germline V gives CDR1 LNHDA, CDR2 SQIVND (reference sequence). J was trimmed by 5 bases and V by 2 bases; bases with no gene match: 5. The CDR3 loop reads CASSITGGQDQPQHF. The CDR3 DNA reads as TGTGCCAGTAGTATAACAGGGGGGCAGGATCAGCCCCAGCATTTT. The full variable domain, completed using reference TRBV19 and TRBJ1-5, is DGGITQSPKYLFRKEGQNVTLSCEQNLNHDAMYWYRQDPGQGLRLIYYSQIVNDFQKGDIAEGYSVSREKKESFPLTVTSAQKNPTAFYLCASSITGGQDQPQHFGDGTRLSIL.

The chain joins TRBV29-1 to TRBJ2-1, with D possibly TRBD1 on 5 matching bases. Germline V gene lookup returns CDR1 SQVTM and CDR2 ANQGSEA. The CDR3 runs to 20 residues. V lost 0 bases to trimming and J lost 0 bases, with 24 bases between them. DNA for the CDR3: TGCAGCGTTGAAGATCTCTCCATAATACAGACAGAAAGCTCCTACAATGAGCAGTTCTTC. Amino acid sequence: CSVEDLSIIQTESSYNEQFF.

V and J are TRBV11-2 and TRBJ2-5; D may match TRBD1 or TRBD2 (5 bases each). The V and J ends lost 1 base and 4 bases respectively, with 13 bases between them. The CDR3 runs to 15 residues. CDR1 is SGHAT and CDR2 is FQNNGV in the germline V gene. The CDR3 loop is CASSLGGLLRETQYF. The CDR3, as DNA: TGTGCCAGCAGCTTAGGGGGGTTATTGAGAGAGACCCAGTACTTC.

This sequence joins TRBV27 and TRBJ2-3; 7 nucleotides match TRBD2. The V gene end was trimmed by 3 bases and the J gene end by 4 bases; junction bases not matched to a gene: 7. Looked up from germline, CDR1 is MNHEY and CDR2 is SMNVEV (reference sequence). This CDR3 has 15 residues. This CDR3 reads CASSLEGGNSDTQYF. Written as DNA, the CDR3 is TGTGCCAGCAGTTTGGAGGGAGGGAACTCAGATACGCAGTATTTT.

The CDR3 here is CASSFGAGGTGETQYF. The CDR3 DNA reads as TGTGCCAGCAGCTTTGGCGCGGGGGGGACCGGGGAGACCCAGTACTTC. This chain uses TRBV5-8 with TRBJ2-5; 9 nucleotides line up with TRBD2. This CDR3 spans 16 amino acids. The germline V gene encodes CDR1 SGHTS and CDR2 YDEGEE. V dropped 2 bases and J dropped 5; count of bases not matched to a gene: 10.

This sequence joins TRBV7-9 and TRBJ1-4, with TRBD1 as a possible D gene (6 bases). V dropped 5 bases and J dropped 8 bases, with 21 bases sitting between them. Germline loops: CDR1 SEHNR, CDR2 FQNEAQ (reference sequence). The CDR3 contains 16 residues. The chain's CDR3 is CASSDKLGDQGEKLFF. CDR3 nucleotide sequence: TGTGCCAGCAGCGATAAACTGGGGGATCAGGGGGAAAAACTGTTTTTT.